These 30 T cell receptor beta chains came from one sample sequenced in a study of blood T cell repertoires in COVID-19. Method: immunoSEQ multiplex PCR; TCRdb's copy keeps in-frame clones and lacks some. The sample records roughly 100,000 clones, about 85% being singletons. The sample consisted of peripheral blood. The receptors derive from a man aged 50 or older in a cohort sampled during active COVID-19.

V and J are TRBV27 and TRBJ1-1; D not certain. The CDR3 runs 15 residues. From germline, CDR1 is MNHEY and CDR2 SMNVEV (reference sequence). Trimming took off 5 bases at V and 3 bases at J, with 16 bases between the two ends. CDR3 bases: TGTGCCAGCAGTCCATGGGCGGGCGCACACACTGAAGCTTTCTTT. This sequence encodes CASSPWAGAHTEAFF.

The CDR3: CASSAGTGIGNTIYF. CDR3 in DNA: TGTGCCAGCAGCGCCGGGACAGGGATTGGAAACACCATATATTTT. The rearrangement joins TRBV9 to TRBJ1-3, with 9 bases lining up with TRBD1. V lost 3 bases, J lost 3 bases, and 4 bases stayed unmatched. The CDR3 loop spans 15 amino acids. The V gene's germline CDR1 is SGDLS and CDR2 YYNGEE.

The chain has TRBV3-1 (or the pseudogene TRBV3-2) and TRBJ1-5; no reliable D call. CDR1 and CDR2 from the germline V gene are LGHDT and YNNKEL (reference sequence). Trimming cost V 1 base and J 0 bases, with 10 bases left between them. This CDR3 has 16 residues. In DNA, the CDR3 is TGTGCCAGCAGCCAAGTAGCGGGAGGTAGCAATCAGCCCCAGCATTTT. Protein product: CASSQVAGGSNQPQHF.

The V call is TRBV18, the J call TRBJ1-2; maybe TRBD1 (5 bases). Trimming stripped 5 bases from V and 4 bases from J, with 11 bases between. The CDR3 sequence is 13 residues long. From germline, CDR1 is KGHSH and CDR2 LQKENI. CDR3 in amino acids: CASSDSQVYGYTF. The CDR3 DNA follows: TGTGCCAGCTCAGACAGCCAGGTCTATGGCTACACCTTC.

This clone was observed a single time. This sequence joins TRBV5-6 and TRBJ1-1; no reliable D call. The CDR3 has 15 amino acids. CDR1 is SGHDT and CDR2 is YYEEEE in the germline V gene. V was clipped by 0 bases and J by 3 bases, with 12 bases between them. The CDR3 DNA is TGTGCCAGCAGCTTGGCTGCCGAGTTTTACACTGAAGCTTTCTTT. Translated, it gives CASSLAAEFYTEAFF.

This clone was seen once. The V call is TRBV7-9, the J call TRBJ2-3; TRBD2 is a possible D gene (6 bases). This CDR3 contains 16 residues. Trimming cost V 1 base and J 9 bases, with 20 bases left between them. The germline gives CDR1 SEHNR, CDR2 FQNEAQ (reference sequence). The CDR3 is CASSLEGLHHGRTQYF. The CDR3 bases are TGTGCCAGCAGCTTAGAAGGGCTACACCACGGGAGAACGCAGTATTTT.

This clone was recorded only once. The junction departs from the called germline gene at one end, perhaps through a read error. The J gene is TRBJ1-2, the V gene TRBV5-6; 7 bases align to TRBD1. CDR1 and CDR2 from the germline V gene are SGHDT and YYEEEE. The length of the CDR3 is 12 residues. The CDR3 nucleotides read TGTGCCAGCAGCTTCGGACGGGACAGAACCTTCTTC. Amino acids: CASSFGRDRTFF.

The V call is TRBV5-4, the J call TRBJ2-3; 8 bases match TRBD2. From germline, CDR1 is SGHNT and CDR2 YYREEE (reference sequence). This CDR3 region has 15 residues. The J segment lost 3 bases and the V segment lost 3 bases, leaving 6 bases of the junction unmatched. This CDR3 is CASSWTGGRTDTQYF. The CDR3 nucleotides are TGTGCCAGCAGCTGGACGGGGGGGAGGACAGATACGCAGTATTTT.

The rearrangement uses TRBV5-1 and TRBJ2-7, with 7 nucleotides matching TRBD1. Germline trimming cut 4 bases from V and 4 bases from J; bases unmatched to any gene: 5. The CDR3 length is 13 residues. Germline assignment: CDR1 SGHRS and CDR2 YFSETQ. CDR3 nucleotides: TGCGCCAGCAGCCTGGGACAGTCATACGAGCAGTACTTC. Translation gives CASSLGQSYEQYF.

V is TRBV19 and J is TRBJ1-5; perhaps TRBD1 as D (5 bases). There are 15 residues in the CDR3. V was trimmed by 0 bases and J by 6 bases, leaving 12 bases between them. Germline CDR1 LNHDA, CDR2 SQIVND (reference sequence). The CDR3: CASSIDGGSGQPQHF. CDR3 DNA sequence: TGTGCCAGTAGTATAGACGGGGGGTCCGGTCAGCCCCAGCATTTT.

The genes are TRBV18 and TRBJ2-7; tentatively, D is TRBD1 (6 bases). V lost 2 bases and J 0 bases, leaving 8 bases between the germline ends. Per germline, CDR1 KGHSH and CDR2 LQKENI. The CDR3 length is 14 residues. CDR3 sequence reads: CASSPGQPSYEQYF. As DNA, the CDR3 is TGTGCCAGCTCACCAGGACAGCCCTCCTACGAGCAGTACTTC.

The table lists this clone with a count of one. V and J are TRBV9 and TRBJ1-4; D possibly corresponds to TRBD1 (6 bases). CDR3 length: 13 residues. Germline values: CDR1 SGDLS, CDR2 YYNGEE. The V gene lost 5 bases and the J gene lost 6 bases, with 11 bases spanning the gap. Here the CDR3 reads CASSDGTYEKLFF. The CDR3 DNA follows: TGTGCCAGCAGTGACGGGACATATGAAAAACTGTTTTTT.

The chain has TRBV18 and TRBJ1-1, with 8 bases identical to TRBD1. The germline gives CDR1 KGHSH, CDR2 LQKENI. The V segment lost 3 bases and the J segment 1 base; nucleotides outside the gene matches: 1. This CDR3 has 14 amino acids. The CDR3: CASSPTGANTEAFF. CDR3 nucleotide sequence: TGTGCCAGCTCACCGACAGGGGCGAACACTGAAGCTTTCTTT.

The chain carries TRBV5-8 and TRBJ1-5; 7 bases are shared with TRBD1. The V gene end was trimmed by 4 bases and the J gene end by 6 bases; junction bases not matched to a gene: 4. The germline V gene has CDR1 SGHTS and CDR2 YDEGEE. This CDR3 has 13 residues. CDR3 bases: TGTGCCAGCAGCCTCAGGGGGACTCAGCCCCAGCATTTT. Protein sequence: CASSLRGTQPQHF.

The gene calls are TRBV9 and TRBJ2-1, with TRBD2 identical over 11 bases. Germline V CDR1 and CDR2: SGDLS, YYNGEE. The ends lost 3 bases at V and 4 bases at J; junction bases unmatched: 3. CDR3 size: 15 residues. The CDR3 is CASSAGTSGYNEQFF. CDR3 bases: TGTGCCAGCAGCGCCGGGACTAGCGGATACAATGAGCAGTTCTTC.

This chain uses TRBV14 with TRBJ1-1, with a possible D match to TRBD1 (6 bases). Looked up from germline, CDR1 is SGHDN and CDR2 is FVKESK. This CDR3 is 16 amino acids long. V gave up 0 bases and J gave up 1 base, with 12 bases separating them. The CDR3 DNA is TGTGCCAGCAGCCAAGAACCGGGACACCAGAACACTGAAGCTTTCTTT. Amino acids: CASSQEPGHQNTEAFF.

This rearrangement joins TRBV6-5 to TRBJ2-7; D is unresolved. The germline CDR1 and CDR2 sequences are MNHEY and SVGAGI. The CDR3 totals 14 residues. The V end lost 6 bases, the J end lost 2 bases, and 14 bases lay between the germline ends. CDR3 amino acids: CASRKPRAPYEQYV. The CDR3, as DNA: TGTGCCAGCAGGAAACCGCGAGCTCCCTACGAGCAGTACGTC.

This clone was seen a handful of times. The chain couples TRBV7-9 to TRBJ1-6, with 7 bases lining up with TRBD1. Unmatched junction bases numbered 8, after V lost 3 bases and J lost 0 bases. The CDR3 runs 18 residues. Germline lookup yields CDR1 SEHNR and CDR2 FQNEAQ (reference sequence). The CDR3 DNA sequence: TGTGCCAGCAGCTTCGGAAAGGGGGCGAGCTCCTATAATTCACCCCTCCACTTT. This encodes CASSFGKGASSYNSPLHF.

The chain employs TRBV2 and TRBJ1-1; a weak D match, TRBD1 (5 bases). Deletions cut 1 base from V and 3 bases from J, with 12 bases between. CDR3 length equals 15 residues. In germline, CDR1 is SNHLY, CDR2 FYNNEI. The CDR3 loop is CASSEGIGGDTEAFF. CDR3 nucleotides: TGTGCCAGCAGTGAAGGGATTGGGGGGGACACTGAAGCTTTCTTT.

V usage is TRBV6-5 and J usage is TRBJ1-1, with TRBD1 matching over 9 bases. The CDR3 contains 14 residues. CDR1 is MNHEY and CDR2 is SVGAGI in the germline V gene. V shed 5 bases, J shed 5 bases, and the junction held 6 bases outside the gene matches. The CDR3 loop is CASSLDRGRTEAFF. The DNA for the CDR3 is TGTGCCAGCAGTCTAGACAGGGGGAGGACTGAAGCTTTCTTT.

The chain has TRBV6-5 and TRBJ2-7; 8 positions agree with TRBD2. J was trimmed by 0 bases and V by 5 bases; bases with no gene match: 6. Per the germline V gene, CDR1 is MNHEY and CDR2 is SVGAGI. CDR3 length: 15 residues. Here the CDR3 DNA reads TGTGCCAGCAGTCCCCGGGAGGGGAGCTCCTACGAGCAGTACGTC. This sequence encodes CASSPREGSSYEQYV.

J is TRBJ1-5 and V is TRBV10-3; no clear D gene. The CDR3 spans 13 residues. V was pared by 6 bases and J by 2 bases, with 8 bases between. Germline V gene lookup returns CDR1 ENHRY and CDR2 SYGVKD. CDR3: CAISPGGNQPQHF. DNA of the CDR3: TGTGCCATCAGCCCAGGTGGCAATCAGCCCCAGCATTTT.

In its sample, this clone was seen once. The V and J genes are TRBV7-2 and TRBJ2-1; TRBD2 matches 12 bases. Germline V gene data show CDR1 as SGHTA and CDR2 as FQGNSA. The CDR3 contains 15 residues. The ends lost 2 bases at V and 10 bases at J; junction bases unmatched: 6. CDR3 sequence reads: CASSLQLAGGGEQFF. The CDR3 DNA is TGTGCCAGCAGCTTACAACTAGCGGGGGGTGGGGAGCAGTTCTTC.

A remark on this clone: Other DNA sequences in the sample encode the same CDR3. This chain connects TRBV6-5 to TRBJ2-1; 10 nucleotides match TRBD2. The ends lost 4 bases at V and 4 bases at J; junction bases unmatched: 4. CDR1 is MNHEY, CDR2 SVGAGI, per germline. The CDR3 contains 15 residues. CDR3 DNA sequence: TGTGCCAGCAGTTTTAGCGGGGGGCCGTACAATGAGCAGTTCTTC. Translation: CASSFSGGPYNEQFF.

The CDR3 nucleotides read TGTGCCAGCAGCTTGTCCGGACACGTGAACACTGAAGCTTTCTTT. The encoded protein is CASSLSGHVNTEAFF. V gene TRBV5-5 combines with J gene TRBJ1-1, with D possibly TRBD1 on 5 matching bases. Germline V gene data show CDR1 as SGHKS and CDR2 as YYEKEE (reference sequence). V was pared by 1 base and J by 0 bases, with 10 bases between. The CDR3 has 15 residues.

The rearrangement uses TRBV9 and TRBJ2-7, with D possibly TRBD1 on 5 matching bases. This CDR3 has 16 amino acids. V dropped 0 bases and J dropped 5 bases, with 18 bases sitting between them. Per germline, CDR1 SGDLS and CDR2 YYNGEE. The CDR3 spells CASSVGDGRARDEQYF. CDR3 nucleotides: TGTGCCAGCAGCGTAGGGGATGGCAGGGCCCGCGACGAGCAGTACTTC.

The J gene is TRBJ2-2, the V gene TRBV28; possible D gene TRBD2, 5 bases. The V gene's germline CDR1 is MDHEN and CDR2 SYDVKM. V lost 4 bases and J lost 6, with 12 bases in between. There are 14 residues in the CDR3. The DNA for the CDR3 is TGTGCCAGCAGTTCCGGGCCGAGGGCCGGGGAGCTGTTTTTT. Protein product: CASSSGPRAGELFF.

V and J are TRBV7-2 and TRBJ1-6, with a weak D call TRBD1 (6 bases). CDR1 is SGHTA and CDR2 is FQGNSA in the germline V gene. The V gene lost 4 bases and the J gene lost 10 bases, with 14 bases spanning the gap. The CDR3 covers 14 residues. This chain's CDR3 is CASSSPDSWSPLHF. The DNA of the CDR3 is TGTGCCAGCAGCTCCCCGGACAGTTGGTCACCCCTCCACTTT.

As DNA, the CDR3 is TGTGCCAGCAGTGACAGGGCGTACTCGCCCCAGCATTTT. Translation: CASSDRAYSPQHF. The chain carries TRBV6-1 and TRBJ1-5; D possibly corresponds to TRBD1 (5 bases). This CDR3 spans 13 amino acids. Germline CDR1 MNHNS, CDR2 SASEGT. The V gene lost 3 bases and the J gene lost 9 bases, with 12 bases spanning the gap.

The CDR3 is CSASTGSGNTIYF. In DNA, the CDR3 is TGCAGTGCTAGTACAGGGTCTGGAAACACCATATATTTT. The V gene is TRBV20-1, the J gene TRBJ1-3, with TRBD1 as a possible D gene (6 bases). Looked up from germline, CDR1 is DFQATT and CDR2 is SNEGSKA (reference sequence). CDR3 length equals 13 residues. V was shortened by 3 bases and J by 1 base, with 7 bases between the two germline ends.